The 18 T cell receptor beta chains presented below share a single source sample, sequenced in a study of tissue T cells after allogeneic stem cell transplantation. Generated by immunoSEQ multiplex PCR, the TCRdb table keeps only in-frame clones and is missing some. The sample shows approximately 3,700 clones, roughly 60% of them seen only once. The source was tissue from the ileum, collected at autopsy. These receptors came from a male donor at least 60 years old with lung cancer.

This clone was seen a few times. The chain links TRBV7-9 to TRBJ1-1; D is possibly TRBD1 (6 bases). The CDR3 sequence is 14 residues long. Germline V gene data show CDR1 as SEHNR and CDR2 as FQNEAQ (reference sequence). V was cut by 0 bases and J by 6 bases, with 11 bases left in between. This CDR3 is CASSLASGAPEAFF. CDR3 nucleotides: TGTGCCAGCAGCTTAGCGTCGGGGGCCCCTGAAGCTTTCTTT.

The chain recombines TRBV19 with TRBJ2-7; D might be TRBD1 (6 bases). Deletions cut 5 bases from V and 1 base from J, with 12 bases between. The germline CDR1 and CDR2 sequences are LNHDA and SQIVND (reference sequence). The CDR3 loop spans 14 amino acids. The CDR3 bases are TGTGCCAGTAGTTCACCACAGGGATCCTACGAGCAGTACTTC. Residues: CASSSPQGSYEQYF.

Only a few counts were recorded for this clone. V gene TRBV7-9 combines with J gene TRBJ1-1; no clear D. Trimming shortened V by 3 bases and J by 7 bases, and 12 bases separated the two germline ends. Per germline, CDR1 SEHNR and CDR2 FQNEAQ (reference sequence). The CDR3 contains 13 residues. CDR3 sequence: CASSFRELGEAFF. CDR3 nucleotides: TGTGCCAGCAGCTTTCGGGAGTTGGGTGAAGCTTTCTTT.

The chain couples TRBV2 to TRBJ1-2; unclear D gene. With 4 bases removed from V and 1 base from J, the gap between germline ends came to 13 bases. The V gene's germline CDR1 is SNHLY and CDR2 FYNNEI. The CDR3 is 15 amino acids. CDR3 sequence (DNA): TGTGCCAGCAGTGGTTCCGGGGTGGGTAACTATGGCTACACCTTC. The encoded protein is CASSGSGVGNYGYTF.

J is TRBJ2-7 and V is TRBV19; 13 bases map to TRBD2. The CDR3 length is 18 residues. Looked up from germline, CDR1 is LNHDA and CDR2 is SQIVND (reference sequence). The J segment lost 2 bases and the V segment lost 4 bases, leaving 11 bases of the junction unmatched. CDR3 loop: CASSTQGLAGTITYEQYF. The DNA of the CDR3 is TGTGCCAGTAGTACCCAGGGACTAGCGGGGACCATTACCTACGAGCAGTACTTC.

The chain recombines TRBV6-2 or TRBV6-3 with TRBJ1-5, with a tentative D call TRBD1 (6 bases). The CDR3 contains 16 residues. Trimming removed 3 bases from V and 8 bases from J, with 20 bases in between. The germline V gene encodes CDR1 MNHEY and CDR2 SVGEGT. Here the CDR3 reads CASSYLQGPTREPQHF. CDR3 DNA sequence: TGTGCCAGCAGTTATTTACAGGGCCCCACTCGCGAGCCCCAGCATTTT.

This clone has a single count. The chain combines TRBV7-2 with TRBJ2-5; 11 bases agree with TRBD1. The CDR3 has 14 amino acids. Germline V gene lookup returns CDR1 SGHTA and CDR2 FQGNSA. The ends lost 5 bases at V and 5 bases at J; junction bases unmatched: 4. CDR3: CASSPDRGRETQYF. The CDR3 nucleotides read TGTGCCAGCAGCCCGGACAGGGGGCGTGAGACCCAGTACTTC.

By share, this clone ranks as medium-sized. The chain links TRBV5-1 to TRBJ2-7; D is ambiguous. This CDR3 is built from 14 residues. V dropped 5 bases and J dropped 0 bases, with 12 bases sitting between them. Per germline, CDR1 SGHRS and CDR2 YFSETQ. The CDR3 region has the DNA TGCGCCAGCAGAGACACCTCATCCTCCTACGAGCAGTACTTC. Residues: CASRDTSSSYEQYF.

This chain uses TRBV6-4 with TRBJ2-3; no clear D. Germline CDR1 is MRHNA and CDR2 is SNTAGT. The CDR3 is 11 residues long. The V end lost 10 bases, the J end lost 2 bases, and 7 bases lay between the germline ends. This CDR3 is CATRNTDTQYF. Here the CDR3 DNA reads TGTGCCACCAGGAACACAGATACGCAGTATTTT.

The V and J genes are TRBV6-1 and TRBJ2-6, with 7 bases lining up with TRBD1. The CDR3 consists of 17 residues. V was clipped by 3 bases and J by 1 base; unmatched bases: 6. The germline gives CDR1 MNHNS, CDR2 SASEGT. CDR3 DNA: TGTGCCAGCAGTGATTCGACAGGGCAGTCTGGGGCCAACGTCCTGACTTTC. It yields the protein CASSDSTGQSGANVLTF.

V usage is TRBV6-6 and J usage is TRBJ2-5; 7 bases match TRBD2. In germline, CDR1 is MNHNY, CDR2 SVGAGI (reference sequence). This CDR3 comprises 13 residues. The V and J ends lost 6 bases and 5 bases, in that order; junction bases with no gene match: 6. In DNA, the CDR3 is TGTGCCAGCAGAAGGACTAGTCTGGAGACCCAGTACTTC. Translating it yields CASRRTSLETQYF.

Concerning this clone: A much larger clone differs by one base, so this may be a read error. The chain has TRBV7-2 and TRBJ2-3, with TRBD2 as a possible D gene (7 bases). Germline assignment: CDR1 SGHTA and CDR2 FQGNSA. The CDR3 sequence is 16 residues long. The CDR3 is CASTDIGAGAADMQYF. In DNA, the CDR3 is TGTGCCAGCACCGACATCGGGGCGGGGGCGGCAGATATGCAGTATTTT.

This clone has a handful of counts. The genes are TRBV9 and TRBJ2-1, with 9 bases that match TRBD2. The germline V gene has CDR1 SGDLS and CDR2 YYNGEE. V trimming: 3 bases; J trimming: 8 bases; junction bases outside the gene matches: 12. The CDR3 is made up of 16 amino acids. The CDR3 sequence: CASSAARGSGSYEQFF. DNA for the CDR3: TGTGCCAGCAGCGCCGCCCGCGGTAGCGGGAGCTATGAGCAGTTCTTC.

This chain links TRBV6-5 with TRBJ2-7; TRBD1 aligns across 8 bases. This CDR3 has 15 residues. Germline lookup yields CDR1 MNHEY and CDR2 SVGAGI. Trimming removed 2 bases from V and 3 bases from J; junction bases left unmatched: 6. In DNA, the CDR3 is TGTGCCAGCAGTTACGCGGACAGGGAATTCTACGAGCAGTACTTC. It specifies CASSYADREFYEQYF.

The V call is TRBV5-4, the J call TRBJ2-3; 10 bases agree with TRBD2. Germline trimming cut 3 bases from V and 3 bases from J; bases unmatched to any gene: 4. CDR1 is SGHNT, CDR2 YYREEE, per germline (reference sequence). The CDR3 is 15 amino acids. The CDR3 reads CASSWERGGTDTQYF. The CDR3 nucleotides read TGTGCCAGCAGCTGGGAGCGGGGGGGGACAGATACGCAGTATTTT. The complete variable domain, with remaining parts taken from reference TRBV5-4 and TRBJ2-3, reads ETGVTQSPTHLIKTRGQQVTLRCSSQSGHNTVSWYQQALGQGPQFIFQYYREEENGRGNFPPRFSGLQFPNYSSELNVNALELDDSALYLCASSWERGGTDTQYFGPGTRLTVL.

The chain is built from TRBV6-1 and TRBJ2-5; 7 bases are a match to TRBD2. After removal of 6 bases from V and 5 bases from J, the junction contained 6 bases not matched to a gene. Germline V gene data show CDR1 as MNHNS and CDR2 as SASEGT. The CDR3 runs to 13 residues. CDR3 in DNA: TGTGCCAGCAGAAGGACTAGTCTGGAGACCCAGTACTTC. This gives the protein CASRRTSLETQYF.

V usage is TRBV2 and J usage is TRBJ2-7, with D tentatively TRBD1 or TRBD2 (5 bases each). Trimming removed 5 bases at V and 2 bases at J, with 13 bases between. Germline assignment: CDR1 SNHLY and CDR2 FYNNEI. The CDR3 sequence is 14 residues long. In nucleotides, the CDR3 is TGTGCCAGCAGTCGAGGGCGAGGGGCCTACGAGCAGTACTTC. It translates to CASSRGRGAYEQYF.

This chain uses TRBV19 with TRBJ1-1; maybe TRBD1 (5 bases). The V gene's germline CDR1 is LNHDA and CDR2 SQIVND (reference sequence). CDR3 size: 16 residues. The ends were cut back, 0 bases at V and 0 bases at J, with 11 bases in the middle. In DNA, the CDR3 is TGTGCCAGTAGTATAGATCGGGGCGGGCTGAACACTGAAGCTTTCTTT. Translation: CASSIDRGGLNTEAFF.